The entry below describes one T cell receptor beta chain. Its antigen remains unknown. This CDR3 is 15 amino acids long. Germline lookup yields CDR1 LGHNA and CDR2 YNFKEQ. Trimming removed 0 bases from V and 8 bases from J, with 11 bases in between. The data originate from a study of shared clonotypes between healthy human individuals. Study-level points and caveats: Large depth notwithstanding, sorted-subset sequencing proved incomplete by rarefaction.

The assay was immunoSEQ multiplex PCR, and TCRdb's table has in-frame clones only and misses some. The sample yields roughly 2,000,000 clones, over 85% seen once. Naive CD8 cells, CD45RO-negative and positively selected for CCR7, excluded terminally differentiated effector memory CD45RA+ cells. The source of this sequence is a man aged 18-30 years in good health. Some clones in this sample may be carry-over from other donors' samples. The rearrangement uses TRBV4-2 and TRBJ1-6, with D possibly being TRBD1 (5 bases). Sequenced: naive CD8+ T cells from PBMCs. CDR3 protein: CASSQEQGWDSPLHF. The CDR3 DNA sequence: TGTGCCAGCAGCCAAGAGCAGGGCTGGGATTCACCCCTCCACTTT.